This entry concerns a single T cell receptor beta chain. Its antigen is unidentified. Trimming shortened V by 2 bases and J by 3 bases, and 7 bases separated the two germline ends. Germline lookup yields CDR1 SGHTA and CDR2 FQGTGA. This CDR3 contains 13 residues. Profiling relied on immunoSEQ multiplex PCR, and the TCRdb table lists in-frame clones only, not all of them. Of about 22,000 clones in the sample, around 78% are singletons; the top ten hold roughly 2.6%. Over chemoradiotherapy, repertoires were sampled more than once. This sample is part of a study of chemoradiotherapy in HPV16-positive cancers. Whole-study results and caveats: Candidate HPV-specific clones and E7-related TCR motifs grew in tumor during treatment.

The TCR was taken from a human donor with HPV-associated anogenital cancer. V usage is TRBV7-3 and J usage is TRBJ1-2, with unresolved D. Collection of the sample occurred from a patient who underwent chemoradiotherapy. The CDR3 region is CASSLGADYGYTF. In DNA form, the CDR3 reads TGTGCCAGCAGCTTAGGAGCGGACTATGGCTACACCTTC. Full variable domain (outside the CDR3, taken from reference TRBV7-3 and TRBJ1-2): GAGVSQTPSNKVTEKGKYVELRCDPISGHTALYWYRQSLGQGPEFLIYFQGTGAADDSGLPNDRFFAVRPEGSVSTLKIQRTERGDSAVYLCASSLGADYGYTFGSGTRLTVV.